This TCR beta chain was recorded in a study of T cell changes during pregnancy in multiple sclerosis. The assay was immunoSEQ multiplex PCR, and TCRdb's table has in-frame clones only and misses some. This sample has 100,000 or so clones, with roughly nine tenths found just once. The V gene's germline CDR1 is KGHSH and CDR2 LQKENI. Trimming pared 1 base from V and 1 base from J, leaving 8 bases between. CDR3 length equals 14 residues. The chain carries TRBV18 and TRBJ2-7; a possible D gene is TRBD2 (6 bases). The source material was peripheral blood, sampled after pregnancy. This receptor was identified in a female donor with multiple sclerosis, enrolled in a pregnancy study. CDR3 sequence (DNA): TGTGCCAGCTCACCACTGGAGGGGTCCTACGAGCAGTACTTC. Translated, it gives CASSPLEGSYEQYF.